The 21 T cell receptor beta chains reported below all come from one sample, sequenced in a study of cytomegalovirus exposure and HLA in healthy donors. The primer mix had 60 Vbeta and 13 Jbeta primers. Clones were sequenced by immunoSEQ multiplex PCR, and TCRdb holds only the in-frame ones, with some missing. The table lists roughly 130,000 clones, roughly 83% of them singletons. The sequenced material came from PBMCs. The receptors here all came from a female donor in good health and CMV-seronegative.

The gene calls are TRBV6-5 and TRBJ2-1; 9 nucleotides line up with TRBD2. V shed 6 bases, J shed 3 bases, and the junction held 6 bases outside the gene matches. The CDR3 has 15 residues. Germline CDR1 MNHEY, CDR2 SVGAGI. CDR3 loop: CASSSSGARYNEQFF. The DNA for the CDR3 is TGTGCCAGCAGCTCTAGCGGGGCCCGCTACAATGAGCAGTTCTTC.

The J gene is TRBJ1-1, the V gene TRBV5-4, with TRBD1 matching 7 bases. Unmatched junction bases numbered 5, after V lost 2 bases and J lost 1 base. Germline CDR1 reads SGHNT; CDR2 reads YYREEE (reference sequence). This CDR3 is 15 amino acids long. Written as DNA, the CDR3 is TGTGCCAGCAGCTTTCCGGGACAGCCGAACACTGAAGCTTTCTTT. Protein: CASSFPGQPNTEAFF.

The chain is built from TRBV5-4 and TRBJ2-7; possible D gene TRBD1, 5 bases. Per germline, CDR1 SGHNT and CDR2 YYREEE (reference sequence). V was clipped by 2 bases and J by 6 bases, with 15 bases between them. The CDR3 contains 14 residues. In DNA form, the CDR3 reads TGTGCCAGCAGCTTATTAGGGGTAAGGGGCGAGCAGTACTTC. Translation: CASSLLGVRGEQYF.

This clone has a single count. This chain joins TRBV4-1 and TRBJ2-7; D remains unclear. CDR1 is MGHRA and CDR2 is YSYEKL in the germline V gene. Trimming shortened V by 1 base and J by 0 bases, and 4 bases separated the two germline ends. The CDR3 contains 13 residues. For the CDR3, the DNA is TGCGCCAGCAGCCAAGTATCCTCCTACGAGCAGTACTTC. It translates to CASSQVSSYEQYF.

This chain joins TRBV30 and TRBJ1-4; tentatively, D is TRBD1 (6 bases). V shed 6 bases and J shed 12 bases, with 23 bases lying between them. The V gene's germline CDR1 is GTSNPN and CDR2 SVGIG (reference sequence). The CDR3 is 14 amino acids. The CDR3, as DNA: TGTGCCTGTGAGGTGGGGGACATCGGTGAGGAACTGTTTTTT. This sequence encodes CACEVGDIGEELFF.

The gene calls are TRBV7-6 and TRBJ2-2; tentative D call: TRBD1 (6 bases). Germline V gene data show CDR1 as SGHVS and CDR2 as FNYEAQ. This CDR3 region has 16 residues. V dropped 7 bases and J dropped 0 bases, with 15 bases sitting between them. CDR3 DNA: TGTGCCAGCACCCCTCAGACAGGATCGAACACCGGGGAGCTGTTTTTT. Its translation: CASTPQTGSNTGELFF.

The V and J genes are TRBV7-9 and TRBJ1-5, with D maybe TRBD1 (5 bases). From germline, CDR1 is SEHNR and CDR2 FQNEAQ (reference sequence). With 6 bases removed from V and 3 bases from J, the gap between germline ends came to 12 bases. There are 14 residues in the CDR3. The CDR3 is CASSSRGANQPQHF. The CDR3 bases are TGTGCCAGCAGTTCGCGGGGCGCCAATCAGCCCCAGCATTTT.

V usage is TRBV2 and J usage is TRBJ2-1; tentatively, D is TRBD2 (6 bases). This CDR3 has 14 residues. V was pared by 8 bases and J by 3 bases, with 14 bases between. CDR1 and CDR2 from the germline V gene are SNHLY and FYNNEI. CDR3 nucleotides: TGTGCCAGCGTAAAGGAGGAGGGCTACAATGAGCAGTTCTTC. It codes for CASVKEEGYNEQFF.

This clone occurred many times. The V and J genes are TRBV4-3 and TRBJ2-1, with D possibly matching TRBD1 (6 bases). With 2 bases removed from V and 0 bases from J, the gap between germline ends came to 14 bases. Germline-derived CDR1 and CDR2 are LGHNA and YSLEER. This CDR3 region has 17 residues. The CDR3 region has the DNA TGCGCCAGCAGCCAAATCACAGGGTCGAGCTCCTACAATGAGCAGTTCTTC. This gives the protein CASSQITGSSSYNEQFF.

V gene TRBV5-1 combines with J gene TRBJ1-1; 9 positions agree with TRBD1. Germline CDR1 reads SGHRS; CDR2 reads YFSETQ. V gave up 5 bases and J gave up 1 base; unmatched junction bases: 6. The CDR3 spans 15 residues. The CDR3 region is CASSRDRAENTEAFF. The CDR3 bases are TGCGCCAGCAGTCGGGACAGGGCGGAGAACACTGAAGCTTTCTTT.

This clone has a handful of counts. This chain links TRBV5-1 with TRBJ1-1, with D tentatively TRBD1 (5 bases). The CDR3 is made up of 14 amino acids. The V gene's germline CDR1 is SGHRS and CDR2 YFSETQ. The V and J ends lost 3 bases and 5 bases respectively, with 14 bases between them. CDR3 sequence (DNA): TGCGCCAGCAGCTATAGCCAGGGTAGTACTGAAGCTTTCTTT. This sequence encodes CASSYSQGSTEAFF.

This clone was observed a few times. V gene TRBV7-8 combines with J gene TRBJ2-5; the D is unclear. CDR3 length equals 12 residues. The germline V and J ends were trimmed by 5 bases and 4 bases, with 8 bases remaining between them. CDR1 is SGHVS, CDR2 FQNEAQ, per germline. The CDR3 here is CASSRSLETQYF. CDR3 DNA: TGTGCCAGCAGCCGGAGCCTAGAGACCCAGTACTTC.

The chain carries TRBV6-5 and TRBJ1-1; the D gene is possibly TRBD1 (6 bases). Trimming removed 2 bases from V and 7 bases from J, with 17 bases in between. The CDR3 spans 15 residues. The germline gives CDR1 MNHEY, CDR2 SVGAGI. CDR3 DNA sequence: TGTGCCAGCAGTTACCACAGGGCTCCGAGCGTTGAAGCTTTCTTT. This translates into CASSYHRAPSVEAFF.

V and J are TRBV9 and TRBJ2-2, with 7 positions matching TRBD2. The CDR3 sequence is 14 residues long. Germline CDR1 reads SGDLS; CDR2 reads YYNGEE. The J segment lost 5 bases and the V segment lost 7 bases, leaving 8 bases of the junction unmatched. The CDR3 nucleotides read TGTGCCAGCTCGATGGGGGGGAGGACCGGGGAGCTGTTTTTT. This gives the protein CASSMGGRTGELFF. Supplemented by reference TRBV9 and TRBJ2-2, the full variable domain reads DSGVTQTPKHLITATGQRVTLRCSPRSGDLSVYWYQQSLDQGLQFLIQYYNGEERAKGNILERFSAQQFPDLHSELNLSSLELGDSALYFCASSMGGRTGELFFGEGSRLTVL.

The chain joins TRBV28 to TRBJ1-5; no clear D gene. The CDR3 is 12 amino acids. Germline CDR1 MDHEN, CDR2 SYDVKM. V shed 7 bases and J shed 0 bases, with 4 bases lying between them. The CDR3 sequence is CASTYSNQPQHF. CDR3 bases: TGTGCCAGCACTTATAGCAATCAGCCCCAGCATTTT.

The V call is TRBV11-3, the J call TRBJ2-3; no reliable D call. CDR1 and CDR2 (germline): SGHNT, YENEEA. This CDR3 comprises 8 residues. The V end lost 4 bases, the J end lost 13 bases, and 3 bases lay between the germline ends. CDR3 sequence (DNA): TGTGCCAGCAGCTCCGAGTATTTT. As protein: CASSSEYF.

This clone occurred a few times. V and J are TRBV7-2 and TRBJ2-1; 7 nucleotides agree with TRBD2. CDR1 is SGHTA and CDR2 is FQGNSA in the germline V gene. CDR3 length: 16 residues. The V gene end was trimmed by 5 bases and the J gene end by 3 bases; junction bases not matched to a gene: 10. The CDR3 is CASSRERLADYNEQFF. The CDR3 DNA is TGTGCCAGCAGCCGAGAGCGCCTAGCGGACTACAATGAGCAGTTCTTC.

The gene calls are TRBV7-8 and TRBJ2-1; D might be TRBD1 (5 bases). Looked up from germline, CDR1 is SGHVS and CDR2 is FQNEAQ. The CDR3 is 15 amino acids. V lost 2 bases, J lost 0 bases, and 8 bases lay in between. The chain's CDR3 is CASSLLDSSYNEQFF. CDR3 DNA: TGTGCCAGCAGCTTATTAGACAGCTCCTACAATGAGCAGTTCTTC.

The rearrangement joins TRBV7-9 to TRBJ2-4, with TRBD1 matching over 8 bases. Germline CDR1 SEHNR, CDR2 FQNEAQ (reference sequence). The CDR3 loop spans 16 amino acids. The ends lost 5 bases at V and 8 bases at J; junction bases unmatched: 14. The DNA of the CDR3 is TGTGCCAGCAGCAGAGGGACAGGAGGTACATTGGACATTCAGTACTTC. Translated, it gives CASSRGTGGTLDIQYF. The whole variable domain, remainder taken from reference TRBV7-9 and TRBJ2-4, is DTGVSQNPRHKITKRGQNVTFRCDPISEHNRLYWYRQTLGQGPEFLTYFQNEAQLEKSRLLSDRFSAERPKGSFSTLEIQRTEQGDSAMYLCASSRGTGGTLDIQYFGAGTRLSVL.

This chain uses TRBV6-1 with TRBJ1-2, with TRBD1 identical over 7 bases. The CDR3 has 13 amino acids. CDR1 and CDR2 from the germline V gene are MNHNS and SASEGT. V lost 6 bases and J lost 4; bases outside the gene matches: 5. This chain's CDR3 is CASRLGTAYGYTF. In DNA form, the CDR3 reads TGTGCCAGCAGGCTAGGGACAGCCTATGGCTACACCTTC.

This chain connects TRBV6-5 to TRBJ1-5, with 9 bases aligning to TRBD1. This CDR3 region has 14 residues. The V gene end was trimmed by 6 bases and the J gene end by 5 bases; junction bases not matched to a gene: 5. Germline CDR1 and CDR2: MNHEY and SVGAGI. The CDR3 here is CASRMGQGYQPQHF. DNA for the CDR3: TGTGCCAGCAGGATGGGACAGGGCTATCAGCCCCAGCATTTT.